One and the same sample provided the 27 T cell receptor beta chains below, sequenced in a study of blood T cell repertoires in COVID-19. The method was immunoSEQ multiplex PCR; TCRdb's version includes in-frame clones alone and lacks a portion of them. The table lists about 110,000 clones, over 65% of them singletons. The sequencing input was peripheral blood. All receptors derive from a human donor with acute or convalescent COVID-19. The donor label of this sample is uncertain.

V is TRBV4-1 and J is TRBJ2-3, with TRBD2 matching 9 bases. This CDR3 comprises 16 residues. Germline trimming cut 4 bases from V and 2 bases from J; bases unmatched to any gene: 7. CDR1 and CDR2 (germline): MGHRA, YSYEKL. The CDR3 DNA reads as TGCGCCAGCAGCCGGGTGGGACTAGCCATCACAGATACGCAGTATTTT. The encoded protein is CASSRVGLAITDTQYF.

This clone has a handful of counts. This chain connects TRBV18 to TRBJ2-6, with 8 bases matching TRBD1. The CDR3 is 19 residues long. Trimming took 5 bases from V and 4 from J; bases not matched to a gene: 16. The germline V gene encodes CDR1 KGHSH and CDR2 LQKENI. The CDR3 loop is CASSVYRDRRLSGANVLTF. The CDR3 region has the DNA TGTGCCAGCTCAGTATATCGGGACAGGCGTCTCTCAGGGGCCAACGTCCTGACTTTC. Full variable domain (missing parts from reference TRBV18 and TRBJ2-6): NAGVMQNPRHLVRRRGQEARLRCSPMKGHSHVYWYRQLPEEGLKFMVYLQKENIIDESGMPKERFSAEFPKEGPSILRIQQVVRGDSAAYFCASSVYRDRRLSGANVLTFGAGSRLTVL.

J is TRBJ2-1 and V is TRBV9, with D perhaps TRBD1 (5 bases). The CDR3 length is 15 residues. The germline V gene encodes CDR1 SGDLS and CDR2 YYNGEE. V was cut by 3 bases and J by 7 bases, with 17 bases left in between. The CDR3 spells CASSGQLSLSNEQFF. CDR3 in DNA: TGTGCCAGCAGCGGACAGTTGTCGTTATCGAATGAGCAGTTCTTC.

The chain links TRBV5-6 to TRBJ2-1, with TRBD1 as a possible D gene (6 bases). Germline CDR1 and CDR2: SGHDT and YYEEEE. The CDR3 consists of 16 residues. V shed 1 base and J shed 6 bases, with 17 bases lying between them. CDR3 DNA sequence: TGTGCCAGCAGCTTGTTACATGGTGAGGGGGTCAATGAGCAGTTCTTC. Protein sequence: CASSLLHGEGVNEQFF.

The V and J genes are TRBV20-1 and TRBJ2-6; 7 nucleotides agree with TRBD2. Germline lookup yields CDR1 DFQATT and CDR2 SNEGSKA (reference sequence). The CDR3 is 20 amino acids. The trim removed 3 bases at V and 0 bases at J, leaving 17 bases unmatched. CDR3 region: CSASNRGVRSRYSGANVLTF. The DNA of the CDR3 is TGCAGTGCTAGTAATCGGGGGGTTAGGTCGAGATACTCTGGGGCCAACGTCCTGACTTTC.

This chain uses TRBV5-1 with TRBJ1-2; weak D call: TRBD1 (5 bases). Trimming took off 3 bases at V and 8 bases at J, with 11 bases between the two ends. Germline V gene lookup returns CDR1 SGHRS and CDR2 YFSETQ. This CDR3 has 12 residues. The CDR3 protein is CASSWSGEGYTF. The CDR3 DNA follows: TGCGCCAGCAGCTGGTCGGGGGAAGGCTACACCTTC.

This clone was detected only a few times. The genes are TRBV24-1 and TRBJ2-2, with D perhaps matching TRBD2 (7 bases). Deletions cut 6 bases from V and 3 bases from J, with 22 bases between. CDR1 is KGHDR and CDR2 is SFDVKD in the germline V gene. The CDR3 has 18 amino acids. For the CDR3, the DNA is TGTGCCACCAGTTCCCGGGGGGCGTTCGGGTTTGACACCGGGGAGCTGTTTTTT. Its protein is CATSSRGAFGFDTGELFF.

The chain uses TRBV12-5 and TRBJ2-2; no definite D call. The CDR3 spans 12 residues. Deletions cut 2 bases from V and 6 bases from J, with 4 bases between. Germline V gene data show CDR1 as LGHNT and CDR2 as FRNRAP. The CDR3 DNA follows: TGTGCTAGTGGTTTGTGGCCCGGGGAGCTGTTTTTT. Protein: CASGLWPGELFF.

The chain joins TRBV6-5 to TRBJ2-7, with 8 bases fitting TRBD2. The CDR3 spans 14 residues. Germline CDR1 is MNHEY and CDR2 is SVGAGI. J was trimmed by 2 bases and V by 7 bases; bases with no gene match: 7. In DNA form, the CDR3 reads TGTGCCAGCAATCCGGGACTAGAGGCCTACGAGCAGTACTTC. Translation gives CASNPGLEAYEQYF.

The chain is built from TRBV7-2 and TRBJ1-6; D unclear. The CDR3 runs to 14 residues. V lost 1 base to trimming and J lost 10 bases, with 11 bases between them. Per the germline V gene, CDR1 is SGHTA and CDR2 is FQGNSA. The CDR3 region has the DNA TGTGCCAGCAGCTTAGGGCCAGAATACTCACCCCTCCACTTT. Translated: CASSLGPEYSPLHF.

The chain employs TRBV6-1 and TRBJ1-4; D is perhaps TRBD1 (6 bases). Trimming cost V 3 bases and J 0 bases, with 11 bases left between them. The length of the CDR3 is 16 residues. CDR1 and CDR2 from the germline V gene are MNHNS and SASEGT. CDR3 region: CASSEGHYATNEKLFF. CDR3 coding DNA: TGTGCCAGCAGTGAGGGACACTATGCAACTAATGAAAAACTGTTTTTT.

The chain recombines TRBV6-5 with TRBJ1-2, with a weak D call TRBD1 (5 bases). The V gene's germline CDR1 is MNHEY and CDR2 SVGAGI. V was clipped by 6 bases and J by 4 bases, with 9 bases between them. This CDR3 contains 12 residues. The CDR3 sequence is CASRSTAYGYTF. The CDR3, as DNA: TGTGCCAGCAGGTCGACAGCCTATGGCTACACCTTC.

This CDR3 reads CASSLRAGGDTQYF. CDR3 nucleotides: TGCGCCAGCAGCTTGAGGGCGGGAGGAGATACGCAGTATTTT. The V gene is TRBV5-1, the J gene TRBJ2-3; 8 positions match TRBD2. Germline V gene data show CDR1 as SGHRS and CDR2 as YFSETQ. This CDR3 contains 14 residues. The J segment lost 5 bases and the V segment lost 1 base, leaving 3 bases of the junction unmatched.

CDR3 in DNA: TGTGCCAGCAGTGATGGGGGCCAAGCTTTCTTT. Translated, it gives CASSDGGQAFF. The J gene is TRBJ1-1, the V gene TRBV2; D may be TRBD1 (6 bases). From germline, CDR1 is SNHLY and CDR2 FYNNEI. This CDR3 has 11 amino acids. Trimming cost V 3 bases and J 9 bases, with 8 bases left between them. The whole variable domain, filled in from reference TRBV2 and TRBJ1-1, reads EPEVTQTPSHQVTQMGQEVILRCVPISNHLYFYWYRQILGQKVEFLVSFYNNEISEKSEIFDDQFSVERPDGSNFTLKIRSTKLEDSAMYFCASSDGGQAFFGQGTRLTVV.

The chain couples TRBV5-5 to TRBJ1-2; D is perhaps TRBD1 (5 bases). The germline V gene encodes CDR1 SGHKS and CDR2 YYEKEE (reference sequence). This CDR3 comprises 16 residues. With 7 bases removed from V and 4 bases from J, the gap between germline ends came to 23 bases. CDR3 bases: TGTGCCAGCTGGGGCGGGATACCCAGAGACTTCTATGGCTACACCTTC. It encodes CASWGGIPRDFYGYTF.

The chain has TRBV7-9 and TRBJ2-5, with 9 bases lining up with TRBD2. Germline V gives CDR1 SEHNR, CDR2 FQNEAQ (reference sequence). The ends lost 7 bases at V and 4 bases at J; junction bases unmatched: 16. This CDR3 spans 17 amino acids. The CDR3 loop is CASTNGVASGVGETQYF. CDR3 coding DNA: TGTGCCAGCACCAACGGGGTGGCTAGCGGGGTTGGAGAGACCCAGTACTTC.

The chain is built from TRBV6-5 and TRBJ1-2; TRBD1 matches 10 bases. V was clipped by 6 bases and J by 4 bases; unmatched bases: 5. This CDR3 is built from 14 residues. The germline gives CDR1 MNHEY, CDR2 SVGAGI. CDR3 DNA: TGTGCCAGCAGGGGTGGACAGGGGGTCTATGGCTACACCTTC. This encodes CASRGGQGVYGYTF.

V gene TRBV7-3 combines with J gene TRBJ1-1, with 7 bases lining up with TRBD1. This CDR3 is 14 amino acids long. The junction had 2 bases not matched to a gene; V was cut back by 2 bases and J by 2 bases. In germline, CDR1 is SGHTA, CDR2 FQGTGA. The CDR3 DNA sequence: TGTGCCAGCAGCTTAGGGACAGCCAACACTGAAGCTTTCTTT. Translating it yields CASSLGTANTEAFF.

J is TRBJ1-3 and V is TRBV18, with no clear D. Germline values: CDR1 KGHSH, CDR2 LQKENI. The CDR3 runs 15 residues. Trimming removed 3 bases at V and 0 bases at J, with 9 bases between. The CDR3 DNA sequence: TGTGCCAGCTCACCTGTGGTAGTCTCTGGAAACACCATATATTTT. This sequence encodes CASSPVVVSGNTIYF.

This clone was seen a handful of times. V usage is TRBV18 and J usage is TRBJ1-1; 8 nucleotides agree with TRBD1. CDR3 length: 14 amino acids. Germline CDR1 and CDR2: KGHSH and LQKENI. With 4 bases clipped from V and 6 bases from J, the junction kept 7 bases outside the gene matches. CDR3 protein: CASSQIQGEAEAFF. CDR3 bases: TGTGCCAGCTCACAGATACAGGGGGAGGCTGAAGCTTTCTTT.

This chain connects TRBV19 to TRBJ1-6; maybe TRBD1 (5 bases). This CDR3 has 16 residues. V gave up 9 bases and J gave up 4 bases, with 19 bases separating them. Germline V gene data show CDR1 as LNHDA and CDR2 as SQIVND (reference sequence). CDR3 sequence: CASRPSRQSYNSPLHF. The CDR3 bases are TGTGCCAGCCGCCCGTCACGACAGTCTTATAATTCACCCCTCCACTTT.

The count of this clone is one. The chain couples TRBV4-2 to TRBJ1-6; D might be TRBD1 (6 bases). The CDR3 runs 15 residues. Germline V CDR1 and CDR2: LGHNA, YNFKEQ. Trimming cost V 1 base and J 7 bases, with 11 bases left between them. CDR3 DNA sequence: TGTGCCAGCAGCCAAGGGACAGTTACCAATTCACCCCTCCACTTT. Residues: CASSQGTVTNSPLHF.

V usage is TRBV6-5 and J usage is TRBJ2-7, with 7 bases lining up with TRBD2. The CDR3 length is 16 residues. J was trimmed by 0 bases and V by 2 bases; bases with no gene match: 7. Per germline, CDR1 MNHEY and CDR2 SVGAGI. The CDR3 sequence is CASSYKRGYPSYEQYF. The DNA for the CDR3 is TGTGCCAGCAGTTACAAGCGGGGATACCCCTCCTACGAGCAGTACTTC.

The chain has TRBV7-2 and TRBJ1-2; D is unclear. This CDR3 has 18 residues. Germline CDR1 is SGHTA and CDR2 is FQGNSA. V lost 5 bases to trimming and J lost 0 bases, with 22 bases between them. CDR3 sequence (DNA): TGTGCCAGCAGCCCACGCCCGTGGGTAGGAGAGACTAACTATGGCTACACCTTC. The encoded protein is CASSPRPWVGETNYGYTF.

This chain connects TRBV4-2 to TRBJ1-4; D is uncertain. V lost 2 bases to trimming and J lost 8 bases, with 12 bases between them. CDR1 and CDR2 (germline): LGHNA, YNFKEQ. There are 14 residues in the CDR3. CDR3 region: CASSQRLLEEKLFF. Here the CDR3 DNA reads TGTGCCAGCAGCCAAAGACTGCTCGAGGAAAAACTGTTTTTT.

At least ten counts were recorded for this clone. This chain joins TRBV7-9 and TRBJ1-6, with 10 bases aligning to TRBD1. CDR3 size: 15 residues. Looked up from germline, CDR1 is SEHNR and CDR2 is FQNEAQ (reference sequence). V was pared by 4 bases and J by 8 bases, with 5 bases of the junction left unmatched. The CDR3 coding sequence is TGTGCCAGCAGCTCGACCGGGACAGGGGATTCACCCCTCCACTTT. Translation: CASSSTGTGDSPLHF.

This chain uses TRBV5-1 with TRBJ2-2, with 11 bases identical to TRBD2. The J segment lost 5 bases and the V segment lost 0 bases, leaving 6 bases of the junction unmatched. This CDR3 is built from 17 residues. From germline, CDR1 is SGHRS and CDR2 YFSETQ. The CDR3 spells CASSLDSTSGATGELFF. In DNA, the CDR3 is TGCGCCAGCAGCTTGGATTCGACTAGCGGGGCGACCGGGGAGCTGTTTTTT.